Below are 11 T cell receptor beta chains sequenced from a single sample in a study of long-term antiretroviral therapy in people with HIV. Sequencing relied on immunoSEQ assay v3.0, run at survey level. Sequencing was performed with immunoSEQ multiplex PCR; in TCRdb, only in-frame clones are kept and a portion is missing. The sample lists 18,000 or so clones; roughly 73% were seen once. The sample was unsorted PBMCs, taken at the start of antiretroviral therapy, before treatment. The source is a middle-aged woman with HIV.

V gene TRBV7-3 combines with J gene TRBJ2-7, with D maybe TRBD2 (6 bases). This CDR3 is built from 13 residues. Germline values: CDR1 SGHTA, CDR2 FQGTGA. Deletions cut 2 bases from V and 7 bases from J, with 12 bases between. In nucleotides, the CDR3 is TGTGCCAGCAGCTTAGGGGGGAACGCGGAGCAGTACTTC. Its protein is CASSLGGNAEQYF.

The rearrangement uses TRBV11-1 and TRBJ2-7, with 9 bases aligning to TRBD2. From germline, CDR1 is SGHAT and CDR2 FQDESV (reference sequence). CDR3 length equals 15 residues. V lost 3 bases and J lost 2; bases outside the gene matches: 5. The CDR3: CASSLSSGEAYEQYF. The CDR3, as DNA: TGTGCCAGCAGCTTGTCTAGCGGGGAGGCCTACGAGCAGTACTTC. Variable domain in full (rest from reference TRBV11-1 and TRBJ2-7): EAEVAQSPRYKITEKSQAVAFWCDPISGHATLYWYRQILGQGPELLVQFQDESVVDDSQLPKDRFSAERLKGVDSTLKIQPAELGDSAMYLCASSLSSGEAYEQYFGPGTRLTVT.

The V call is TRBV2, the J call TRBJ1-5, with D perhaps matching TRBD1 (6 bases). In germline, CDR1 is SNHLY, CDR2 FYNNEI. CDR3 length: 15 amino acids. The ends were cut back, 4 bases at V and 7 bases at J, with 17 bases in the middle. CDR3 bases: TGTGCCAGCAGTGTTAATAGGGGGGTGGGGCAGCCCCAGCATTTT. This sequence encodes CASSVNRGVGQPQHF.

This chain links TRBV19 with TRBJ1-1; D uncertain. Germline CDR1 and CDR2: LNHDA and SQIVND (reference sequence). This CDR3 has 14 amino acids. The V gene lost 7 bases and the J gene lost 3 bases, with 15 bases spanning the gap. CDR3 in amino acids: CASTRGLSDTEAFF. CDR3 bases: TGTGCCAGTACTCGGGGTCTATCGGACACTGAAGCTTTCTTT.

This chain uses TRBV5-6 with TRBJ2-3, with no clear D. The CDR3 has 12 amino acids. V shed 1 base and J shed 3 bases, with 3 bases lying between them. Per germline, CDR1 SGHDT and CDR2 YYEEEE. The CDR3 DNA follows: TGTGCCAGCAGCTTGCAGACAGATACGCAGTATTTT. This encodes CASSLQTDTQYF.

This sequence joins TRBV28 and TRBJ1-2; D remains unclear. CDR3 length equals 15 residues. From germline, CDR1 is MDHEN and CDR2 SYDVKM. Trimming removed 7 bases from V and 2 bases from J, with 17 bases in between. Written as DNA, the CDR3 is TGTGCCAGCAAGGCCTACAGCGCGGGGAACTATGGCTACACCTTC. This sequence encodes CASKAYSAGNYGYTF.

V gene TRBV19 combines with J gene TRBJ1-1, with D hard to call. CDR1 and CDR2 (germline): LNHDA, SQIVND (reference sequence). This CDR3 contains 16 residues. Trimming cost V 6 bases and J 0 bases, with 17 bases left between them. The CDR3, as DNA: TGTGCCAGTAGGGACGGCACCCAAAGCATGAACACTGAAGCTTTCTTT. As protein: CASRDGTQSMNTEAFF.

The chain combines TRBV7-3 with TRBJ2-7; 8 bases fit TRBD2. This CDR3 is 15 amino acids long. Germline V gene sequence: CDR1 SGHTA, CDR2 FQGTGA. V dropped 3 bases and J dropped 0; count of bases not matched to a gene: 4. The CDR3: CASSFGAGGSYEQYF. The CDR3 DNA reads as TGTGCCAGCAGCTTCGGGGCGGGGGGCTCCTACGAGCAGTACTTC.

The gene calls are TRBV4-3 and TRBJ2-4; 13 bases match TRBD2. CDR3 length: 16 residues. The V gene's germline CDR1 is LGHNA and CDR2 YSLEER. V shed 4 bases and J 3 bases; nucleotides not matched to a gene: 3. CDR3: CASSRGTSGNKNIQYF. CDR3 nucleotide sequence: TGCGCCAGCAGCCGTGGGACTAGCGGGAACAAAAACATTCAGTACTTC.

This chain links TRBV5-6 with TRBJ2-7; TRBD1 matches at 11 bases. The CDR3 covers 15 residues. The junction had 6 bases not matched to a gene; V was cut back by 4 bases and J by 3 bases. The germline V gene encodes CDR1 SGHDT and CDR2 YYEEEE. The CDR3 is CASSPDRGLYYEQYF. DNA of the CDR3: TGTGCCAGCAGCCCGGACAGGGGGCTTTACTACGAGCAGTACTTC. The entire variable domain, with the rest obtained from reference TRBV5-6 and TRBJ2-7, is as follows: DAGVTQSPTHLIKTRGQQVTLRCSPKSGHDTVSWYQQALGQGPQFIFQYYEEEERQRGNFPDRFSGHQFPNYSSELNVNALLLGDSALYLCASSPDRGLYYEQYFGPGTRLTVT.

The genes are TRBV9 and TRBJ1-2; D is uncertain. Germline lookup yields CDR1 SGDLS and CDR2 YYNGEE. The ends were cut back, 4 bases at V and 6 bases at J, with 10 bases in the middle. The CDR3 extends over 12 amino acids. DNA for the CDR3: TGTGCCAGCAGCCAAGATGGAGATGGCTACACCTTC. This codes for CASSQDGDGYTF.